This T cell receptor beta chain was documented in a study of T cell responses to AZD1222 COVID-19 vaccine. General study points: Of spike-specific TCRs, nearly half reportedly target regions left unmutated in variants. Females made up more of the donors, who were largely white British, and clonal diversity may have come out too low.

The V end was cut by 6 bases, the J end by 9 bases, with 12 bases between. This CDR3 spans 12 amino acids. CDR1 is MGHRA and CDR2 is YSYEKL in the germline V gene. Worth noting for this clone: The target antigen is unknown.

Assay: immunoSEQ multiplex PCR; the TCRdb copy retains only in-frame clones and omits some. The repertoire includes roughly 84,000 clones, 80% to 90% of them detected once, and 9.5% to 13% sits in the top ten. The specimen was peripheral blood, collected 28 days after the second AZD1222 dose. The V gene is TRBV4-1, the J gene TRBJ1-5; the D gene is possibly TRBD1 (5 bases). The receptor's source is an adult who received the AZD1222 COVID-19 vaccine. CDR3 coding DNA: TGCGCCAGCAGAGGGGATGTAGGGCCCCAGCATTTT. Translating gives CASRGDVGPQHF.